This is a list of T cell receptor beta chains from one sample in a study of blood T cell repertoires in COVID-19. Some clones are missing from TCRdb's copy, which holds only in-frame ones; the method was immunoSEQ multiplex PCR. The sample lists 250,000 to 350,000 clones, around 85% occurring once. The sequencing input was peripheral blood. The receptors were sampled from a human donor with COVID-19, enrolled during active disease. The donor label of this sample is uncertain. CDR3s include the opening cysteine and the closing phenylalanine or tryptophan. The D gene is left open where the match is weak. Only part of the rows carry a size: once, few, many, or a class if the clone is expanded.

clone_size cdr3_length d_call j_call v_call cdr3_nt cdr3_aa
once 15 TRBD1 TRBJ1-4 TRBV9 TGTGCCAGCAGCATCCGGACAGGCACTAATGAAAAACTGTTTTTT CASSIRTGTNEKLFF
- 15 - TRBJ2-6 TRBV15 TGTGCCACCAGCCGGGATGTTTCTGGGGCCAACGTCCTGACTTTC CATSRDVSGANVLTF
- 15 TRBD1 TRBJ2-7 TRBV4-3 TGCGCCAGCAGCCCCGGGACAGGAGAATTCTACGAGCAGTACTTC CASSPGTGEFYEQYF
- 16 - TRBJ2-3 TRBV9 TGTGCCAGCAGCGTAGGGCTAGTAGGAGGCGCAGATACGCAGTATTTT CASSVGLVGGADTQYF
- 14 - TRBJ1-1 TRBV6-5 TGTGCCAGCAGTTTTCGCCGGGGAAACTCTGAAGCTTTCTTT CASSFRRGNSEAFF
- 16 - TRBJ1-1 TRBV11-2 TGTGCCAGCAGCCAATCCAGGGGAGTACAAGGGACTGAAGCTTTCTTT CASSQSRGVQGTEAFF
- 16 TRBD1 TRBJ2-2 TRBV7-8 TGTGCCAGCAGCCGTGCAGGGACAGGGATGAGAGAGGAGCTGTTTTTT CASSRAGTGMREELFF
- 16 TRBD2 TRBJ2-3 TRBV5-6 TGTGCCAGCAGCCTGGGACTAGCGGGAGGGGCAGATACGCAGTATTTT CASSLGLAGGADTQYF
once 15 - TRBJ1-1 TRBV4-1 TGCGCCAGCAGCCATCCCGACCGAGGAGACACTGAAGCTTTCTTT CASSHPDRGDTEAFF
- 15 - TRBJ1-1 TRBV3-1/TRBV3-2 TGTGCCAGCAGCCCCATGACAGCGCTGAACACTGAAGCTTTCTTT CASSPMTALNTEAFF
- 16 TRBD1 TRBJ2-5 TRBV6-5 TGTGCCAGCAGTTACTTTTCGACAGGGGGGTTTGAGACCCAGTACTTC CASSYFSTGGFETQYF
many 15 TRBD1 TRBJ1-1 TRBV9 TGTGCCAGCAGCGTAAGCAGGGGGCGGGACACTGAAGCTTTCTTT CASSVSRGRDTEAFF
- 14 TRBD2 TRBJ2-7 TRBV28 TGTGCCAGTCTTTTAGCGGGACCTTACTACGAGCAGTACTTC CASLLAGPYYEQYF
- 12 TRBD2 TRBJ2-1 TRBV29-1 TGCAGCGTGCGGGAGGGGCGATTTGAGCAGTTCTTC CSVREGRFEQFF
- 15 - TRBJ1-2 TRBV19 TGTGCCAGTAGTACCGCCGAACAGCTTGGCTATGGCTACACCTTC CASSTAEQLGYGYTF
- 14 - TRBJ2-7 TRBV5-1 TGCGCCAGCAGCTTGACAGATTCAATTTACGAGCAGTACTTC CASSLTDSIYEQYF
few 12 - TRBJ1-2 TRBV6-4 TGTGCCAGCAGTGGGGCCCTCTATGGCTACACCTTC CASSGALYGYTF
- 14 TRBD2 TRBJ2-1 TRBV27 TGTGCCAGCAGTTTAGTGGGACTAGCAAATGAGCAGTTCTTC CASSLVGLANEQFF
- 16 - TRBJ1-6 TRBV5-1 TGCGCCAGCAGCTTGGCCCCACAGGGTGATAATTCACCCCTCCACTTT CASSLAPQGDNSPLHF
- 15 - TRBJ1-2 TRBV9 TGTGCCAGCACACTCTCGGGGGGGCGCGACTATGGCTACACCTTC CASTLSGGRDYGYTF